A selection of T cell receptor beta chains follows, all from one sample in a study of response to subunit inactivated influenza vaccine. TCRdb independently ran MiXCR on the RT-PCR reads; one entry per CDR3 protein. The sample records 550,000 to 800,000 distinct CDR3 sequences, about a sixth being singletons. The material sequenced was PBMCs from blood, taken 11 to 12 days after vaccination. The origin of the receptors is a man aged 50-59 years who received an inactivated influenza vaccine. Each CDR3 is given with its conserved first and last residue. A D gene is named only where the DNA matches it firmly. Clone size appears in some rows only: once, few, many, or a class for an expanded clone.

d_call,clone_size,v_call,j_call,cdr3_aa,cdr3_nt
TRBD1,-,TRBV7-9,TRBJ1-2,CASSLTGGPNYGYTF,TGTGCCAGCAGCTTAACAGGGGGCCCGAACTATGGCTACACCTTC
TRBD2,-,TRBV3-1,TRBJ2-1,CASSQVGGASGSYNQQFF,TGTGCCAGCAGCCAAGTAGGGGGGGCTAGCGGGAGCTACAATCAGCAGTTCTTC
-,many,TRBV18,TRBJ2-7,CASSSTSSEQYF,TGTGCCAGCTCAAGCACTAGCAGCGAGCAGTACTTC
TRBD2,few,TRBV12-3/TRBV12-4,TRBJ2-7,CASSPLAGVIYEQYF,TGTGCCAGCAGTCCCCTAGCGGGAGTGATCTACGAGCAGTACTTC
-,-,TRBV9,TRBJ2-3,CASSAGGGGRSTDTQYF,TGTGCCAGCAGCGCCGGGGGTGGGGGCAGATCCACAGATACGCAGTATTTT
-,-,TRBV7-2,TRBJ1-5,CASSRASGSNQPQHF,TGTGCCAGCAGCCGGGCCTCGGGTAGCAATCAGCCCCAGCATTTT
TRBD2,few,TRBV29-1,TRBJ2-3,CSVEGGRADTQYF,TGCAGCGTTGAAGGTGGGAGGGCAGATACGCAGTATTTT
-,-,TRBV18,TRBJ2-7,CASSQGAASSYEQYF,TGTGCCAGCTCACAAGGGGCAGCTAGCTCCTACGAGCAGTACTTC
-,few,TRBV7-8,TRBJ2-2,CASSLGTGAKAGELFF,TGTGCCAGCAGCTTAGGGACCGGGGCCAAGGCCGGGGAGCTGTTTTTT
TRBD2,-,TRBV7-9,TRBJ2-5,CASSESSGKTSQYF,TGTGCCAGCAGCGAATCTAGCGGGAAAACGTCCCAGTACTTC
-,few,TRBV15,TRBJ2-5,CATSRDPEETQYF,TGTGCCACCAGCAGAGATCCCGAAGAGACCCAGTACTTC
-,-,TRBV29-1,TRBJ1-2,CSVDSGQTSNYGYTF,TGCAGCGTGGACTCGGGACAAACCAGTAACTATGGCTACACCTTC
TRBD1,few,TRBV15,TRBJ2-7,CATSRDRDYEQYF,TGTGCCACCAGCCGGGACAGGGACTACGAGCAGTACTTC
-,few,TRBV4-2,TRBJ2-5,CASSQAPGALETQYF,TGTGCCAGCAGCCAAGCCCCCGGGGCTTTGGAGACCCAGTACTTC
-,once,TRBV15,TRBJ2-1,CATSRDQGPYNEQFF,TGTGCCACCAGCAGAGACCAGGGACCTTACAATGAGCAGTTCTTC
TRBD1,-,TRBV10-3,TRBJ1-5,CANRQGLDQPQHF,TGTGCCAACAGACAGGGTTTAGATCAGCCCCAGCATTTT
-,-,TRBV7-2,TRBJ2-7,CTSSLVPGPSSQQYF,TGTACCAGCAGCTTAGTCCCGGGACCGAGCTCCCAGCAGTACTTC
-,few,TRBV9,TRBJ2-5,CASSVAASRQETQYF,TGTGCCAGCAGCGTAGCGGCTAGTCGGCAAGAGACCCAGTACTTC
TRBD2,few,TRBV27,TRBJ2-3,CASSLYGLLGRDGTSGSLDTQYF,TGTGCCAGCAGTTTATACGGCCTCCTTGGCAGGGACGGGACTAGCGGGAGCCTCGATACGCAGTATTTT
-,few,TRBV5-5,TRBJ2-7,CASSLEPRSSYEQYF,TGTGCCAGCAGCTTAGAGCCGAGGAGCTCCTACGAGCAGTACTTC
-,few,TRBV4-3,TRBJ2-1,CASSQLGREQFF,TGCGCCAGCAGCCAACTTGGGAGGGAGCAGTTCTTC
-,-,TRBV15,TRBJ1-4,CATSRPRGGRAEKLFF,TGTGCCACCAGCAGACCCCGAGGAGGCAGGGCTGAAAAACTGTTTTTT
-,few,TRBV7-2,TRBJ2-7,CASSFPDRPYEQYF,TGTGCCAGCAGCTTCCCCGACAGACCCTACGAGCAGTACTTC